The rows below give T cell receptor beta chains drawn from one sample of a study of shared clonotypes between healthy human individuals. Libraries were prepared by immunoSEQ multiplex PCR; TCRdb keeps only in-frame clonotypes and omits some of them. The profile shows about 1.5 million clones, roughly 96% of them singletons. What was sequenced was naive CD4+ T cells sorted from blood. All receptors come from a man aged 30 to 45 in good health. CDR3s include the opening cysteine and the closing phenylalanine or tryptophan. The order of the fields is CDR3 length, clone size, D gene, V gene, J gene, CDR3 DNA, CDR3 protein. A D gene is named only where the DNA matches it firmly. Part of the rows lack a size; the others show once, few, many or a class for expanded clones.

14	NA	NA	TRBV5-5	TRBJ2-7	TGTGCCAGCAGCTTGACTGGGGTTGGGCGGGAGCAGTACTTC	CASSLTGVGREQYF
17	NA	NA	TRBV5-1	TRBJ2-1	TGCGCCAGCAGCCTTTTGTATTCAGCGGGCCTTAACAATGAGCAGTTCTTC	CASSLLYSAGLNNEQFF
13	NA	TRBD1	TRBV28	TRBJ1-5	TGTGCCAGCAGTGCCGACAGGGTCCAGCCCCAGCATTTT	CASSADRVQPQHF
15	NA	NA	TRBV7-2	TRBJ1-3	TGTGCCAGCAGCTCCCGTAAGGGCGGTGGAAACACCATATATTTT	CASSSRKGGGNTIYF
13	NA	NA	TRBV6-1	TRBJ2-1	TGTGCCACCTCCGAGGGGCCCTACAATGAGCAGTTCTTC	CATSEGPYNEQFF
16	NA	TRBD1	TRBV10-3	TRBJ2-6	TGTGCCATCCTGGGGGACAGGGACTCTGGGGCCAACGTCCTGACTTTC	CAILGDRDSGANVLTF
14	NA	NA	TRBV30	TRBJ2-7	TGTGCCTGGAGTCCCGGGACGACCCCTAGTACCCGGTACTTC	CAWSPGTTPSTRYF
14	NA	NA	TRBV10-3	TRBJ2-7	TGTGCCATCAGTGAGTCAAGGAACAGACCTGGGTGGTACTTC	CAISESRNRPGWYF
14	NA	NA	TRBV5-6	TRBJ1-4	TGTGCCAGCAGCTTGTGGCAGGGGCGAGAAAAACTGTTTTTT	CASSLWQGREKLFF
14	NA	TRBD1	TRBV27	TRBJ2-7	TGTGCCAGCAGTCCGAGACAGGGCAGCTACGAGCAGTACTTC	CASSPRQGSYEQYF
15	once	TRBD1	TRBV5-1	TRBJ2-2	TGCGCCAGCAGCCCGTGGGACAGGGTAGCCGGGGAGCTGTTTTTT	CASSPWDRVAGELFF
17	NA	TRBD2	TRBV28	TRBJ2-5	TGTGCCAGCAGCGGCCGTCCGGGACTAGCGATACAAGAGACCCAGTACTTC	CASSGRPGLAIQETQYF
17	NA	TRBD1	TRBV15	TRBJ1-4	TGTGCCACCAGCAGTTTTCCTTCAGGGGGACAGAATGAAAAACTGTTTTTT	CATSSFPSGGQNEKLFF
16	once	NA	TRBV28	TRBJ1-4	TGTGCCAGCAGACCGGGACATAACCCCCAGGTCGAAAAACTGTTTTTT	CASRPGHNPQVEKLFF
15	NA	NA	TRBV25-1	TRBJ1-4	TGTGCCAGCAGTGAATTTGGCCCGTTTGGGGAAAAACTGTTTTTT	CASSEFGPFGEKLFF
13	NA	TRBD1	TRBV7-9	TRBJ1-1	TGTGCCAGCGGGGGACAGATGAACACTGAAGCTTTCTTT	CASGGQMNTEAFF
14	NA	TRBD1	TRBV5-1	TRBJ1-5	TGCGCCAGCAGCTTGACAGGGGACAATCAGCCCCAGCATTTT	CASSLTGDNQPQHF
13	NA	TRBD1	TRBV5-1	TRBJ2-4	TGCGCCAGCAGCTTCGGGACAGAGGGCATTCAGTACTTC	CASSFGTEGIQYF
16	NA	TRBD1	TRBV5-1	TRBJ1-1	TGCGCCAGCACATTTGGGACAGGCTTTGGGAACACTGAAGCTTTCTTT	CASTFGTGFGNTEAFF
13	NA	NA	TRBV13	TRBJ2-5	TGTGCCAGCAGCCTAAGTGGACAAGAGACCCAGTACTTC	CASSLSGQETQYF
20	once	TRBD1	TRBV19	TRBJ2-5	TGTGCCAGTAGCAGGGAAGGACAGGGATTTTTGAGGGACAAGAGACGGACCCAGTACTTC	CASSREGQGFLRDKRRTQYF
16	NA	TRBD2	TRBV5-1	TRBJ2-1	TGCGCCAGCAGCTTGGGACTAGCGGAAATCTACAATGAGCAGTTCTTC	CASSLGLAEIYNEQFF
18	NA	NA	TRBV6-4	TRBJ2-1	TGTGCCAGCAACACGATATGGGCGGGATCGATTATATACAATGAGCAGTTCTTC	CASNTIWAGSIIYNEQFF
11	NA	NA	TRBV30	TRBJ2-3	TGTGCCTGGAGACAAAGAGATACGCAGTATTTT	CAWRQRDTQYF
16	NA	TRBD2	TRBV29-1	TRBJ2-1	TGCAGCGTCCAGTCAGCGGGAGGCCCCTCCTACAATGAGCAGTTCTTC	CSVQSAGGPSYNEQFF